The 8 T cell receptor beta chains below all came from one sample that was sequenced in a study of T cell repertoires in cytomegalovirus infection. These receptors are not linked to any known antigen. MiXCR, run by TCRdb on the reads, gives a single entry per CDR3 protein. The table includes 300,000 or so distinct CDR3 sequences, roughly 25% detected once. The specimen comprised cultured PBMCs, sampled from culture after CMV antigen stimulation. These receptors came from a human donor in good health (CMV status not recorded). Some clones in this sample may be carry-over from other donors' samples.

This clonotype turned up a few times. The rearrangement links TRBV27 to TRBJ2-1; a possible D gene is TRBD2 (5 bases). Trimming pared 2 bases from V and 5 bases from J, leaving 10 bases between. The V gene's germline CDR1 is MNHEY and CDR2 SMNVEV (reference sequence). The CDR3 has 14 residues. The CDR3 here is CASSLVSDDNEQFF. The CDR3, as DNA: TGTGCCAGCAGTTTAGTTAGCGACGACAATGAGCAGTTCTTC.

Worth noting for this clonotype: The junction differs from germline at one of its ends, possibly a read error. The chain employs TRBV28 and TRBJ1-4; unclear D gene. The length of the CDR3 is 15 residues. Germline V gene sequence: CDR1 MDHEN, CDR2 SYDVKM. The CDR3 DNA sequence: TGTGCCAGCAGTTCAGCCCTTATGCGCGGCGAAACACTGTTTTTT. Its protein is CASSSALMRGETLFF.

The sample holds many counts of this clonotype. V usage is TRBV5-4 and J usage is TRBJ2-2; TRBD1 matches at 9 bases. The CDR3 loop spans 16 amino acids. The trim removed 3 bases at V and 3 bases at J, leaving 6 bases unmatched. Germline V gives CDR1 SGHNT, CDR2 YYREEE (reference sequence). The DNA of the CDR3 is TGTGCCAGCAGCTGGGCGGACAGGGGCTACACCGGGGAGCTGTTTTTT. Amino acid sequence: CASSWADRGYTGELFF.

V and J are TRBV10-1 and TRBJ2-1, with TRBD1 identical over 7 bases. V was clipped by 4 bases and J by 6 bases; unmatched bases: 0. Germline V gene sequence: CDR1 WNHNN, CDR2 SYGVQD (reference sequence). The CDR3 consists of 12 residues. The CDR3 DNA is TGCGCCAGCAGTGGACAGGGCAATGAGCAGTTCTTC. Its translation is CASSGQGNEQFF.

A few counts support this clonotype. The gene calls are TRBV28 and TRBJ2-1, with 10 bases matching TRBD1. Germline loops: CDR1 MDHEN, CDR2 SYDVKM. This CDR3 is built from 16 residues. V gave up 8 bases and J gave up 5 bases; unmatched junction bases: 12. The DNA of the CDR3 is TGTGCCAGCGAATCATGGGGGACAGGGGACCACAATGAGCAGTTCTTC. Its protein is CASESWGTGDHNEQFF.

This clonotype was found a few times. The chain couples TRBV7-9 to TRBJ1-1, with D unresolved. V lost 5 bases and J lost 1, with 8 bases in between. Germline values: CDR1 SEHNR, CDR2 FQNEAQ (reference sequence). The CDR3 runs 13 residues. CDR3 amino acids: CASSASKNTEAFF. The CDR3 DNA sequence: TGTGCCAGCAGCGCAAGTAAGAACACTGAAGCTTTCTTT.

The chain combines TRBV15 with TRBJ1-5; D is undetermined. V lost 4 bases and J 4 bases, leaving 8 bases between the germline ends. The CDR3 has 13 amino acids. The germline V gene has CDR1 LNHNV and CDR2 YYDKDF (reference sequence). CDR3 nucleotides: TGTGCCACCAGCATGGAGTTTAATCAGCCCCAGCATTTT. Translation gives CATSMEFNQPQHF.

J is TRBJ2-3 and V is TRBV20-1; D is unclear. The CDR3 totals 12 residues. V was trimmed by 4 bases and J by 3 bases, leaving 8 bases between them. Germline loops: CDR1 DFQATT, CDR2 SNEGSKA (reference sequence). This CDR3 is CSATRGTDTQYF. The CDR3 region has the DNA TGCAGTGCTACTCGAGGAACAGATACGCAGTATTTT.